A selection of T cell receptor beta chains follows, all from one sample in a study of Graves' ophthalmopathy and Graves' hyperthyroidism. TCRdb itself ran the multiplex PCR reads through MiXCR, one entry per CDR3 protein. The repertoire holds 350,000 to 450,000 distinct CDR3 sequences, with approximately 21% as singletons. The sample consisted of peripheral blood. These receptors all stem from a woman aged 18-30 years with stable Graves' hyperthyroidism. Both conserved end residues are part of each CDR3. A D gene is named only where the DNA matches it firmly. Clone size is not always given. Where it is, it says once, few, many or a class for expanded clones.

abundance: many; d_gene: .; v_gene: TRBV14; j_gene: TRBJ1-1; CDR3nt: TGTGCCAGCAGCGGCAGCGGATCGAACACTGAAGCTTTCTTT; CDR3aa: CASSGSGSNTEAFF
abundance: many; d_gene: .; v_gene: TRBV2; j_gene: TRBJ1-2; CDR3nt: TGTGCCAGCAGTAGAAGCCTATTGGGGCGGGGCTACACCTTC; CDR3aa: CASSRSLLGRGYTF
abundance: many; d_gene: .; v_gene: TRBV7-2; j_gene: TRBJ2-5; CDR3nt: TGTGCCAGCAGCTTTAGACCGGGCCCCCAAGAGACCCAGTACTTC; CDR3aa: CASSFRPGPQETQYF
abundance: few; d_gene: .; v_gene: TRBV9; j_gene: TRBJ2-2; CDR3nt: TGTGCCAGCAGCGTAGGGACACTTGTTTCCGAGGAGCTGTTTTTT; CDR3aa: CASSVGTLVSEELFF
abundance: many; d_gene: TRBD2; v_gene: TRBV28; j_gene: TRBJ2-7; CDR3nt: TGTGCCACCTCAGGTTATAGCGGGAGGGCCTACGAGCAGTACTTC; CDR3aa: CATSGYSGRAYEQYF
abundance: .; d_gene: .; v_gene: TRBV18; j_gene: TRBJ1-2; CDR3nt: TGTGCCAGCTCACCGTACGGGGATTATGGCTACACCTTC; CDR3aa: CASSPYGDYGYTF
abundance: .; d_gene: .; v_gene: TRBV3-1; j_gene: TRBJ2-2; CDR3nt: TGTGCCAGCAGCCTAATAGGGTTTGGCACCGGGGAGCTGTTTTTT; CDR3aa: CASSLIGFGTGELFF
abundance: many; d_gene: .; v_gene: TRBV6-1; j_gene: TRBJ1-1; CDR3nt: TGTGCCAGCAGTGTCATGGGAAGCAGATTGAACACTGAAGCTTTCTTT; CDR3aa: CASSVMGSRLNTEAFF
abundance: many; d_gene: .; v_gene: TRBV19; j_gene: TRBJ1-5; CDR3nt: TGTGCCAGTCGATCTCTGACAGAAGGGTATCAGCCCCAGCATTTT; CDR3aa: CASRSLTEGYQPQHF
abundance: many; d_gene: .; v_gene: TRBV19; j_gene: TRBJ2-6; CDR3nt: TGTGCCAGTACTATACAAGGTCAGGTCACCTCTGGGGCCAACGTCCTGACTTTC; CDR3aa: CASTIQGQVTSGANVLTF
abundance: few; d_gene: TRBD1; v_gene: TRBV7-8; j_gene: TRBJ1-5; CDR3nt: TGTGCCAGCAGCTTAGGAAGGACAGGGTCTCAGCCCCAGCATTTT; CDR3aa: CASSLGRTGSQPQHF
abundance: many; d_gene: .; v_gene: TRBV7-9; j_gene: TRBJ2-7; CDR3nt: TGTGCCAGCAGCTTCGGCCAGGGGAGGGACGAGCAGTACTTC; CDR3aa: CASSFGQGRDEQYF
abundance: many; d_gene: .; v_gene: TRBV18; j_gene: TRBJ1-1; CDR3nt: TGTGCCAGCTCACCCAGCCGTCGGGGAGTGAACACTGAAGCTTTCTTT; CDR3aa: CASSPSRRGVNTEAFF
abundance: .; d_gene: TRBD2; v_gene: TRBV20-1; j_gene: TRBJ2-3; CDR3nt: TGCAGTGTAAGACCGGGACTAGACACAGATACGCAGTATTTT; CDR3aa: CSVRPGLDTDTQYF
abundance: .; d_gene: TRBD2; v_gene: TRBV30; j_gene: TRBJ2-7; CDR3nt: TGTGCCTGGAGTGTGTGGGGGGGGACCTACGAGCAGTACTTC; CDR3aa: CAWSVWGGTYEQYF
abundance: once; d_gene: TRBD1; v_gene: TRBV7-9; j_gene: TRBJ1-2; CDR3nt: TGTGCCAGCAGCTTAGTTCAGGGGACAGGAGCCGGCTACACCTTC; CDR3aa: CASSLVQGTGAGYTF
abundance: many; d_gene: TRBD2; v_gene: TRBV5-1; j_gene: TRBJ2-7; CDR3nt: TGCGCCAGCAGCTCCCGAACCCTAGCGGGAGGGCCGTTTGACGAGCAGTACTTC; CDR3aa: CASSSRTLAGGPFDEQYF
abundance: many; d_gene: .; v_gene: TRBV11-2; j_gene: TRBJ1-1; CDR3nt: TGTGCCAGCAGCTCTGGGACGGGCTACATGAACACTGAAGCTTTCTTT; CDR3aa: CASSSGTGYMNTEAFF
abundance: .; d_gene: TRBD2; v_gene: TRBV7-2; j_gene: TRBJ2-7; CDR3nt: TGTGCCAGCAGCTTAGATTTCGGGGGGTACGAGCAGTACTTC; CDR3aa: CASSLDFGGYEQYF
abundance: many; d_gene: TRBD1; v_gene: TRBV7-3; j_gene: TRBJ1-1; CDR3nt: TGTGCCAGCAGCCCGGGACAGGCGAACACTGAAGCTTTCTTT; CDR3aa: CASSPGQANTEAFF
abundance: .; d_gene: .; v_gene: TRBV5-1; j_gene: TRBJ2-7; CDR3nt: TGCGCCAGCAGCTTGGAGGCTAGCAGGGTCTACGAGCAGTACTTC; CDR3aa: CASSLEASRVYEQYF
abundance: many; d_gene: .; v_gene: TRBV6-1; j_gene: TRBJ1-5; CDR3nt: TGTGCCACGTCAGGGGAGGGTCAGCCCCAGCATTTT; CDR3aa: CATSGEGQPQHF
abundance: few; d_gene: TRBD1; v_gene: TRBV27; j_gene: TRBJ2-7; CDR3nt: TGTGCCAGCAGAGAGACAGGGAGCGACGAGCAGTACTTC; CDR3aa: CASRETGSDEQYF